The entry that follows covers one T cell receptor (beta chain) sequence. One junction end does not reproduce the germline sequence, and a read error may be involved. MiXCR, applied by TCRdb to the 5' RACE reads, yields one record per CDR3 protein. Here the sample spans roughly 1,500,000 distinct CDR3 sequences, under 35% being singletons. The entry originates in a study of identical twins. Germline-derived CDR1 and CDR2 are DFQATT and SNEGSKA (reference sequence). The CDR3 runs to 22 residues. This chain connects TRBV20-1 to TRBJ2-1; TRBD2 aligns across 12 bases. Input material: cord blood. This receptor was taken from a newborn girl in good health. CDR3 amino acids: CSAKRPVGRLAGASSSYNDQFF. The DNA for the CDR3 is TGCAGTGCTAAAAGGCCCGTAGGTCGACTAGCGGGAGCCTCGAGCTCCTACAATGATCAGTTCTTC.